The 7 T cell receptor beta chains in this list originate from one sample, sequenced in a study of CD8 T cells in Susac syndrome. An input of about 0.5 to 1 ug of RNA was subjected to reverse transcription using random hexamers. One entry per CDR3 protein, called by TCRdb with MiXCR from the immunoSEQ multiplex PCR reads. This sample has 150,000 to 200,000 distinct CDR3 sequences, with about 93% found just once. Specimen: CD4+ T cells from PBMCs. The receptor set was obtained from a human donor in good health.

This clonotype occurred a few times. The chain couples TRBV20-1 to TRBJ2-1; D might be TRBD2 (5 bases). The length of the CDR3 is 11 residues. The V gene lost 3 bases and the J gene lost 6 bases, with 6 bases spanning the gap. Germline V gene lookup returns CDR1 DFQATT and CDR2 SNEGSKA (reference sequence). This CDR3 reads CSARRANEQFF. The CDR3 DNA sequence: TGCAGTGCTAGGAGGGCCAATGAGCAGTTCTTC.

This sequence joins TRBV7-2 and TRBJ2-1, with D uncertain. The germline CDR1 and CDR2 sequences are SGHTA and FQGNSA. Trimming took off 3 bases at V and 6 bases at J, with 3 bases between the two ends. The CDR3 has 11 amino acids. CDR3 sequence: CASSFTNEQFF. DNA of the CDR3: TGTGCCAGCAGCTTCACCAATGAGCAGTTCTTC. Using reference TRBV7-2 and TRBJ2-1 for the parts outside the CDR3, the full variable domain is GAGVSQSPSNKVTEKGKDVELRCDPISGHTALYWYRQSLGQGLEFLIYFQGNSAPDKSGLPSDRFSAERTGGSVSTLTIQRTQQEDSAVYLCASSFTNEQFFGPGTRLTVL.

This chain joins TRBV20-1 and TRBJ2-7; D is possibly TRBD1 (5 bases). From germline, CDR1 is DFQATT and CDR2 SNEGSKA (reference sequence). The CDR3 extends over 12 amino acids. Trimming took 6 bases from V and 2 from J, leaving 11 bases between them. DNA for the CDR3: TGCAGTGCCAAAAGGGGAACCTACGAGCAGTACTTC. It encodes CSAKRGTYEQYF.

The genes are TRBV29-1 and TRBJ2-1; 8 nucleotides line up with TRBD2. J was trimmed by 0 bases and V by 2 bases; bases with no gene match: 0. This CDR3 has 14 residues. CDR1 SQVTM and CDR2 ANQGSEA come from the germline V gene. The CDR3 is CSVESGGSYNEQFF. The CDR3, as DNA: TGCAGCGTTGAAAGCGGGGGCTCCTACAATGAGCAGTTCTTC.

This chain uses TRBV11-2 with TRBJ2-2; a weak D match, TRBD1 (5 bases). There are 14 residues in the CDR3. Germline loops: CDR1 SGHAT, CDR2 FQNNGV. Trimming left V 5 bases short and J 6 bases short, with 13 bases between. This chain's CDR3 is CASSPWGVPGELFF. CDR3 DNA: TGTGCCAGCAGCCCCTGGGGCGTCCCCGGGGAGCTGTTTTTT.

This chain's CDR3 is CSARNGYNEQFF. CDR3 nucleotides: TGCAGTGCTAGAAATGGGTACAATGAGCAGTTCTTC. This chain uses TRBV20-1 with TRBJ2-1; D gene ambiguous. The germline CDR1 and CDR2 sequences are DFQATT and SNEGSKA (reference sequence). The CDR3 consists of 12 residues. V was pared by 2 bases and J by 4 bases, with 6 bases between.

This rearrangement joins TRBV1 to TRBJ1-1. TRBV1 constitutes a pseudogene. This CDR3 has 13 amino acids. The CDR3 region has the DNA TGCACCAGCAGCCATGAGGGAAGCACTGAAGCTTTCTTT. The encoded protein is CTSSHEGSTEAFF.